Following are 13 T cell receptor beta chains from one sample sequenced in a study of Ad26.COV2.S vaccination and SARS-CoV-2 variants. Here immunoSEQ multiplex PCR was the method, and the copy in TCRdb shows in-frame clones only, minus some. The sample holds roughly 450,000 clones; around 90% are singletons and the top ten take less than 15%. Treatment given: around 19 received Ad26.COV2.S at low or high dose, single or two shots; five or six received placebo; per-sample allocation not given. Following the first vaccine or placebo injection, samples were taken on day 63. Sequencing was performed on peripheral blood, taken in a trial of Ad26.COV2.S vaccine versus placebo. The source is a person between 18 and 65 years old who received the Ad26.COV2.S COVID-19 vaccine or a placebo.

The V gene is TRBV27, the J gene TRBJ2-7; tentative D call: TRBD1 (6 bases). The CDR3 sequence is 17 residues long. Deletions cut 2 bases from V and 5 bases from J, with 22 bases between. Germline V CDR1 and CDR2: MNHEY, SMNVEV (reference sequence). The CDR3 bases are TGTGCCAGCAGTTTAGGGGCGCTACAGGGAGTCGGCCACGAGCAGTACTTC. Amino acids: CASSLGALQGVGHEQYF.

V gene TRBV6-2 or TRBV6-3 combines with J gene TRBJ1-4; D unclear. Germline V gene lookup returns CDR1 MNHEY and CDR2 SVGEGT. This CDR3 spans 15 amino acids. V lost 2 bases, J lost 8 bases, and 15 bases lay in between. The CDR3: CASSYRTWYEEKLFF. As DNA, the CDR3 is TGTGCCAGCAGTTACCGGACCTGGTACGAGGAAAAACTGTTTTTT.

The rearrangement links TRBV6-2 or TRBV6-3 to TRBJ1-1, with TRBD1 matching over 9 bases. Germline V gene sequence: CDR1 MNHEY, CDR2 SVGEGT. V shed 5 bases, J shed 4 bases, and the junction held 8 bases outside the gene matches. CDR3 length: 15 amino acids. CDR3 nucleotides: TGTGCCAGCAGTGACCGACAGGGGGTGATCACTGAAGCTTTCTTT. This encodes CASSDRQGVITEAFF.

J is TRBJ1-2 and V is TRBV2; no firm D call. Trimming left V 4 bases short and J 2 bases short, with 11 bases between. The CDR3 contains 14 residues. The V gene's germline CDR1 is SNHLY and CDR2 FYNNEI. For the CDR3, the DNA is TGTGCCAGCAGTGTGAGGGCAGAAAACTATGGCTACACCTTC. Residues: CASSVRAENYGYTF. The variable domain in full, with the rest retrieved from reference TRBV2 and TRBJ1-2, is EPEVTQTPSHQVTQMGQEVILRCVPISNHLYFYWYRQILGQKVEFLVSFYNNEISEKSEIFDDQFSVERPDGSNFTLKIRSTKLEDSAMYFCASSVRAENYGYTFGSGTRLTVV.

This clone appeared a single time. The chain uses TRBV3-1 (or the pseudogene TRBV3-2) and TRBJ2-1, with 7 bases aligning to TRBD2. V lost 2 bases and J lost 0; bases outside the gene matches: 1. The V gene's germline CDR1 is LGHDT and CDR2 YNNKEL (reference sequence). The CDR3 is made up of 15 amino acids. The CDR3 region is CASSQLAVSYNEQFF. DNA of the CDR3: TGTGCCAGCAGCCAACTAGCGGTCTCCTACAATGAGCAGTTCTTC.

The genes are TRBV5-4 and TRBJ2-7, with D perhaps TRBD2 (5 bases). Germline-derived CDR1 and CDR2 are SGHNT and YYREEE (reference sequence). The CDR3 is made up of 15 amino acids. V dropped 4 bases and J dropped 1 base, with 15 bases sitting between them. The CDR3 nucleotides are TGTGCCAGCAGCCTCGGAGCTAGCACATCCTACGAGCAGTACTTC. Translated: CASSLGASTSYEQYF.

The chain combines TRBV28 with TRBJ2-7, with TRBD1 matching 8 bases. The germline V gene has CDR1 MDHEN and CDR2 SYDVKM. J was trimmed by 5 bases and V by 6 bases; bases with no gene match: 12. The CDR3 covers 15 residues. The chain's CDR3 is CASRGQDIPSDEQYF. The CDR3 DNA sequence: TGTGCCAGCAGGGGACAGGATATCCCTAGCGACGAGCAGTACTTC.

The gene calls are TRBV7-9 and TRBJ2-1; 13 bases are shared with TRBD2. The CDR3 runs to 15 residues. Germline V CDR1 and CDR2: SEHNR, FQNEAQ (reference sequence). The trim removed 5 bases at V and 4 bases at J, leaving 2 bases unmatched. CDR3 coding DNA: TGTGCCAGCAGCGCGGGACTAGCGGGGTACAATGAGCAGTTCTTC. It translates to CASSAGLAGYNEQFF.

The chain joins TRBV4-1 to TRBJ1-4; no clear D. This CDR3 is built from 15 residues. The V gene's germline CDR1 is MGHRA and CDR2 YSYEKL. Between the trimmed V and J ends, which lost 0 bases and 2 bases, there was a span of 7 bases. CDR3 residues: CASSQDLATNEKLFF. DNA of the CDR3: TGCGCCAGCAGCCAAGATTTGGCGACTAATGAAAAACTGTTTTTT.

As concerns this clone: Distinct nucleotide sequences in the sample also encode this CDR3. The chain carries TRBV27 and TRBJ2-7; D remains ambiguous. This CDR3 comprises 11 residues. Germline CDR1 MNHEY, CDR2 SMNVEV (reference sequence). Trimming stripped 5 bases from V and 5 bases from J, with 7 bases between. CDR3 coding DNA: TGTGCCAGCAGTCTTGGGAACGAGCAGTACTTC. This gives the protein CASSLGNEQYF.

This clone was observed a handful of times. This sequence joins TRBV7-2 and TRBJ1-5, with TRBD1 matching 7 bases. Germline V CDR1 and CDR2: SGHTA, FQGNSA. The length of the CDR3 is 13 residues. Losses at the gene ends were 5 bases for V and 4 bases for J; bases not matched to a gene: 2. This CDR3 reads CASSTGQNQPQHF. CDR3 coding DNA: TGTGCCAGCAGCACGGGACAGAATCAGCCCCAGCATTTT.

CDR3 region: CASSDSGTPYNEQFF. CDR3 DNA: TGTGCCAGCAGTGATTCCGGGACACCTTACAATGAGCAGTTCTTC. The rearrangement joins TRBV6-1 to TRBJ2-1; D perhaps matches TRBD1 (6 bases). Trimming removed 3 bases from V and 4 bases from J, with 13 bases in between. In germline, CDR1 is MNHNS, CDR2 SASEGT. This CDR3 region has 15 residues.

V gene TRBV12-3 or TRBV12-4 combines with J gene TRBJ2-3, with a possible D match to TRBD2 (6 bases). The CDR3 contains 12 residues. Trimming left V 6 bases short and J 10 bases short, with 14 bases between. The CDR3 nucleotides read TGTGCCAGCAGGGGGCTCGGAGGGGCGCAGTATTTT. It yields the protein CASRGLGGAQYF.